This T cell receptor (beta chain) emerged from a study of cytomegalovirus exposure and HLA in healthy donors. Study-level information: The 100 million to 140 million unique TCR beta sequences, from roughly 170 million T cells, were found by an earlier analysis.

On this clone: Its matching antigen is unknown.

Study-wide findings and caveats: In vitro checks showed that a few CMV-associated chains really do target CMV antigens. It was likely that a cluster of highly shared sequence variants was a sequencing artifact. With further analysis later on, most CMV-associated TCR beta chains appeared HLA-restricted.

Germline CDR1 and CDR2: SQVTM and ANQGSEA. The CDR3 is 16 residues long. Unmatched junction bases numbered 8, after V lost 4 bases and J lost 0 bases. Primers: 60 Vbeta forward and 13 Jbeta reverse. TCRdb's table, derived via immunoSEQ multiplex PCR, lists solely in-frame clones and lacks some. In the table there are around 300,000 clones, 84% of which are singletons. The chain uses TRBV29-1 and TRBJ2-1; 8 bases line up with TRBD2. Sample: PBMCs. The sequence derives from a woman aged 40 to 49 in good health and CMV-seropositive. The CDR3 bases are TGCAGCGTTGTCCTAGCGGGCCTTAGCTCCTACAATGAGCAGTTCTTC. This encodes CSVVLAGLSSYNEQFF.